The following is a T cell receptor beta chain sequence with its context. This record comes from a study of blood T cell repertoires in COVID-19. Sequencing was performed with immunoSEQ multiplex PCR; in TCRdb, only in-frame clones are kept and a portion is missing. The table shows fewer than 55,000 clones, with around 86% occurring only once. The V gene's germline CDR1 is MDHEN and CDR2 SYDVKM. The CDR3 sequence is 15 residues long. V dropped 7 bases and J dropped 2; count of bases not matched to a gene: 6. This chain uses TRBV28 with TRBJ1-4; 8 bases are a match to TRBD1. Sequenced material: peripheral blood. This receptor was obtained from a human donor with acute or convalescent COVID-19. The donor label of this sample is uncertain. DNA for the CDR3: TGTGCCAGCATCCGACAGGGGTTCACTAATGAAAAACTGTTTTTT. It translates to CASIRQGFTNEKLFF. Full variable domain (remainder filled in from reference TRBV28 and TRBJ1-4): DVKVTQSSRYLVKRTGEKVFLECVQDMDHENMFWYRQDPGLGLRLIYFSYDVKMKEKGDIPEGYSVSREKKERFSLILESASTNQTSMYLCASIRQGFTNEKLFFGSGTQLSVL.